This T cell receptor (beta chain) was identified in a study of blood T cell repertoires in COVID-19. Study information: Nucleic acid was either cDNA or gDNA, and it came from T cells, B-cell-depleted T cells, or PBMCs.

Some clones are missing from TCRdb's copy, which holds only in-frame ones; the method was immunoSEQ multiplex PCR. Altogether 150,000 to 200,000 clones are present, approximately 80% being singletons, with the ten largest covering roughly 15%. Per the germline V gene, CDR1 is GTSNPN and CDR2 is SVGIG (reference sequence). The CDR3 loop spans 11 amino acids. V was trimmed by 2 bases and J by 7 bases, leaving 7 bases between them. This rearrangement joins TRBV30 to TRBJ2-3; D is unresolved. Specimen: peripheral blood. The receptor's source is a woman in her 70s with COVID-19, enrolled during active disease. The CDR3 here is CAWSSTNTQYF. The CDR3 nucleotides are TGTGCCTGGAGTTCTACTAATACGCAGTATTTT. The full variable domain, completed using reference TRBV30 and TRBJ2-3, is SQTIHQWPATLVQPVGSPLSLECTVEGTSNPNLYWYRQAAGRGLQLLFYSVGIGQISSEVPQNLSASRPQDRQFILSSKKLLLSDSGFYLCAWSSTNTQYFGPGTRLTVL.